The present T cell receptor (beta chain) was sequenced within a study of blood T cell repertoires in COVID-19. Study at large: The study drew acute and convalescent COVID-19 samples from the United States, Italy and Spain. Sources were T cells, B-cell-depleted T cells, or PBMCs; the material itself was cDNA or gDNA.

This clone was observed a few times. Per germline, CDR1 SGHVS and CDR2 FQNEAQ. The V segment lost 5 bases and the J segment 2 bases; nucleotides outside the gene matches: 6. The CDR3 extends over 15 amino acids. In the original workflow: Cell counts per sample came from amplifying reference gene primers. The data were produced by immunoSEQ multiplex PCR, yet TCRdb's version contains in-frame clones alone and is incomplete. V and J calls and clone size follow that table, whereas D and trimming were derived from the DNA. Among over 150,000 clones listed, 80% to 85% were seen once. This clonotype was obtained from a man younger than 35 with active or convalescent COVID-19. Sequencing was done on a sample of peripheral blood. The chain is built from TRBV7-8 and TRBJ2-7, with 10 bases matching TRBD2. CDR3 coding DNA: TGTGCCAGCAGCGTGCGACTAGCGGGTACCTACGAGCAGTACTTC. Its protein is CASSVRLAGTYEQYF.